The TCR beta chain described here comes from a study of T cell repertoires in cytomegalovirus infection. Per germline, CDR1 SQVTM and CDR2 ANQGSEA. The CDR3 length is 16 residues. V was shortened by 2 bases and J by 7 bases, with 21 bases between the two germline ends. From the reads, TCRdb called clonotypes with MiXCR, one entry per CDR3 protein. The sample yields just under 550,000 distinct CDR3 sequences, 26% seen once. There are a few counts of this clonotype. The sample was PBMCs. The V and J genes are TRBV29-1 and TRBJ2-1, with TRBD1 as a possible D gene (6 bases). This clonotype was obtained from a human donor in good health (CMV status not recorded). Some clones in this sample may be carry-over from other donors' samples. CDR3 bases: TGCAGCGTTGAACGGCTAAGGACAGAAAGACTTAATGAGCAGTTCTTC. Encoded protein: CSVERLRTERLNEQFF.